These T cell receptor beta chains were read from a single sample in a study of HIV-infected patients and healthy controls. TCRdb independently ran MiXCR on the 5' RACE reads; one entry per CDR3 protein. The data show about 3,800 distinct CDR3 sequences, approximately 8% seen once. The source was blood, collected during antiretroviral therapy. These receptors came from an adult with HIV infection. CDR3s leave out the opening cysteine and the closing phenylalanine or tryptophan. The listing skips clone size in some rows; elsewhere it reads once, few, many or a size class.

v_gene	j_gene	abundance	CDR3aa
TRBV6-5	TRBJ1-3	medium-sized	ASGGIAGNTIY
TRBV7-9	TRBJ2-3	.	ASSARGQEPYTETQY
TRBV7-2	TRBJ2-3	medium-sized	ASSRTSGGRVVTDTQY
TRBV19	TRBJ2-7	medium-sized	ASSQGYEQY
TRBV7-9	TRBJ1-5	medium-sized	ASSLLANQPQH
TRBV6-2/TRBV6-3	TRBJ2-5	medium-sized	ASSYEHTAAEETQY
TRBV29-1	TRBJ1-2	many	SVEDWGEDYGYT
TRBV5-1	TRBJ2-5	medium-sized	ASSLDSYQETQY
TRBV12-3/TRBV12-4	TRBJ2-3	medium-sized	ASSFIGHGWQGKGTDTQY
TRBV6-5	TRBJ2-1	medium-sized	ASSWWGKADNEQF
TRBV7-3	TRBJ2-1	large	ASKAGGPYNEQF
TRBV5-1	TRBJ2-5	.	ASSLGAVGETQY
TRBV6-5	TRBJ2-3	many	ASSRRTGAFSTDTQY
TRBV9	TRBJ1-1	many	ASTPGIQGANTEAF
TRBV14	TRBJ2-1	medium-sized	ASSRKTDEQF
TRBV24-1	TRBJ1-2	many	ATSDLQGYGYT
TRBV24-1	TRBJ2-2	many	ATSERAVSTGELF
TRBV29-1	TRBJ1-2	medium-sized	SVNRDPYGYT
TRBV20-1	TRBJ1-4	medium-sized	SATIPAGQGAIANEKLF
TRBV29-1	TRBJ1-2	.	SAGQGTNYGYT
TRBV27	TRBJ1-6	few	ASRPRGDSPLH
TRBV29-1	TRBJ1-1	.	SVVRRNMNTEAF
TRBV29-1	TRBJ2-7	medium-sized	SVEVIGGYEQY
TRBV4-3	TRBJ2-1	.	ASSRSGPYNEQF
TRBV5-8	TRBJ2-4	medium-sized	ASSLAGWTGATKNIQY
TRBV28	TRBJ2-6	medium-sized	ASSLSDGFYSGANVLT
TRBV27	TRBJ1-2	medium-sized	ASSSPHLGGGYT
TRBV6-6	TRBJ1-1	medium-sized	ASSSTLQGMNTEAF
TRBV10-2	TRBJ2-3	medium-sized	ASRRTGASGTDTQY
TRBV9	TRBJ2-3	many	ASSVGGGGTDTQY
TRBV6-1	TRBJ1-1	medium-sized	ASSIQPGEAEAF
TRBV12-3/TRBV12-4	TRBJ1-5	medium-sized	ASSRTGDNQPQH
TRBV29-1	TRBJ1-5	medium-sized	SVGQVNQPQH
TRBV18	TRBJ1-1	few	ASSPRVSKNTEAF
TRBV7-2	TRBJ2-1	.	ASRTRITSGGPFPTYNEQF
TRBV7-2	TRBJ1-1	many	ASNYQRGTEAF
TRBV7-2	TRBJ2-2	medium-sized	ASSLMGSGTGELF
TRBV4-1	TRBJ2-3	medium-sized	ASSQDRGGMVMY
TRBV12-3/TRBV12-4	TRBJ2-1	medium-sized	ASSPRVHDANEQF
TRBV4-1	TRBJ1-5	medium-sized	ASSQGRRSGGEPQH
TRBV9	TRBJ1-2	medium-sized	ASSVGTRPNYGYT
TRBV10-3	TRBJ1-6	medium-sized	AISRDSPGVPE
TRBV6-5	TRBJ2-3	medium-sized	ASKGDRSTDTQY
TRBV5-5	TRBJ1-2	few	ASSLETGIYGYT
TRBV19	TRBJ1-1	many	ASRWDRHTEAF
TRBV11-2	TRBJ2-2	few	ASSFRVLDTGELF
TRBV27	TRBJ2-1	medium-sized	ASSMYGYNEQF
TRBV10-3	TRBJ2-1	.	ASRTSGGALYEQF
TRBV5-6	TRBJ1-5	medium-sized	ASSLGGSQGVPQH
TRBV20-1	TRBJ2-7	medium-sized	SARPLADPYEQY
TRBV20-1	TRBJ1-2	medium-sized	SAGTGTATLNYGYT
TRBV6-2/TRBV6-3	TRBJ2-3	medium-sized	ASGSGRTYYTDTQY